Listed here is a single T cell receptor beta chain. The data derive from a study of blood T cell repertoires in COVID-19. Turning to the study itself: The United States, Italy and Spain were the sources of the acute and convalescent COVID-19 samples. Sources were T cells, B-cell-depleted T cells, or PBMCs; the material itself was cDNA or gDNA.

The authors' processing: For nucleated cells, counts were estimated from reference gene primer amplification. Using immunoSEQ multiplex PCR, the repertoire was profiled, and TCRdb retains in-frame clones only, with some absent. V, J and clone size reflect that table, while D and trimming were determined from the DNA. Of under 150,000 clones listed, 84% are singletons. Germline trimming cut 8 bases from V and 2 bases from J; bases unmatched to any gene: 6. CDR1 is MNHEY, CDR2 SMNVEV, per germline (reference sequence). This CDR3 region has 13 residues. The rearrangement links TRBV27 to TRBJ2-7; 7 bases are a match to TRBD1. The TCR comes from a human donor in a cohort sampled during active COVID-19. The material sequenced was peripheral blood. CDR3 sequence reads: CASYRGPTYEQYF. DNA of the CDR3: TGTGCCAGCTACAGGGGCCCGACCTACGAGCAGTACTTC.